This T cell receptor (beta chain) was captured in a study of cytomegalovirus exposure and HLA in healthy donors. Study results and limitations: The later analysis indicated that the majority of CMV-associated TCR beta chains appeared HLA-restricted. Later analysis identified 16,951 TCR beta sequences associated with HLA alleles, using a false discovery rate threshold of 0.05.

As to this clone: Antigen: not known.

PCR involved 60 Vbeta and 13 Jbeta primers. Sequenced by immunoSEQ multiplex PCR; TCRdb stores in-frame clones only, minus some. Among around 180,000 clones listed, around 80% were seen once. The clonotype comes from a boy between 2 and 10 years old in good health and CMV-seronegative. Sequencing was carried out using PBMCs.

CDR3 region: CASSSGQGGYNEQFF. The CDR3 DNA is TGTGCCAGCAGCTCGGGACAGGGGGGTTACAATGAGCAGTTCTTC. The chain couples TRBV7-3 to TRBJ2-1, with 11 bases matching TRBD1. The CDR3 consists of 15 residues. V was pared by 4 bases and J by 4 bases, with 3 bases of the junction left unmatched. In germline, CDR1 is SGHTA, CDR2 FQGTGA.